A selection of T cell receptor beta chains follows, all from one sample in a study of T cells in Graves' hyperthyroidism and ophthalmopathy. TCRdb redid the calling of the multiplex PCR reads with MiXCR, one entry per CDR3 protein. Of roughly 530,000 distinct CDR3 sequences listed, about a sixth are singletons. Sequencing was carried out using blood. These receptors were taken from a woman under 30 with Graves' ophthalmopathy. Both conserved end residues are part of each CDR3. The order of the fields is clone size, J gene, D gene, V gene, CDR3 DNA, CDR3 protein. D genes are given only for firm matches. A clone size is listed for some rows: how often the clone was seen (once, few, many), or a class if it is expanded.

>many|TRBJ1-1|-|TRBV2
TGTGCCAGCAGTGAAGGGTTTAACACTGAAGCTTTCTTT
CASSEGFNTEAFF
>-|TRBJ1-6|-|TRBV19
TGTGCCAGTAGTGGGACGGGCTATAATTCACCCCTCCACTTT
CASSGTGYNSPLHF
>few|TRBJ2-1|TRBD2|TRBV18
TGTGCCAGCTCACCCCCCAGCCGGGGGGGCGGGGAGCAGTTCTTC
CASSPPSRGGGEQFF
>many|TRBJ2-1|-|TRBV11-2
TGTGCCAGCAGCTTAGGGTATCCAGGGGACAATGAGCAGTTCTTC
CASSLGYPGDNEQFF
>-|TRBJ1-5|TRBD1|TRBV28
TGTGCCAGCAGTTATACAGGGGGCGCAGGACAGCCCCAGCATTTT
CASSYTGGAGQPQHF
>-|TRBJ2-3|TRBD2|TRBV24-1
TGTGCCACCAGTGCTAGAGCGGGGGCAGATACGCAGTATTTT
CATSARAGADTQYF
>-|TRBJ2-7|-|TRBV28
TGTGCCAGCAGTTTGGGACGAAGGGACGAGCAGTACTTC
CASSLGRRDEQYF
>many|TRBJ1-1|-|TRBV3-1
TGTGCCAGCAGCCAAGATCTCTTCAGGGGCACTGAAGCTTTCTTT
CASSQDLFRGTEAFF
>many|TRBJ2-1|-|TRBV15
TGTGCCACCAGCAGAGGTGAGAGCTCCTACAATGAGCAGTTCTTC
CATSRGESSYNEQFF
>-|TRBJ1-1|-|TRBV19
TGTGCCAGTAGCATCCATAAGAGCATGAACACTGAAGCTTTCTTT
CASSIHKSMNTEAFF